These T cell receptor beta chains were read from a single sample in a study of blood T cell repertoires in COVID-19. Produced via immunoSEQ multiplex PCR; TCRdb's table is partial and in-frame only. The sample yields about 260,000 clones, 88% seen once. The sequenced sample was peripheral blood. These receptors were collected from a human donor in a cohort sampled during active COVID-19. The CDR3 runs from the conserved cysteine through the conserved F or W. Each record gives: D gene, V gene, CDR3 protein. D genes are given only for firm matches.

d_call: TRBD2; v_call: TRBV10-3; cdr3_aa: CAISLAGVVGELFF
d_call: -; v_call: TRBV7-9; cdr3_aa: CASTTRANRDTEAFF
d_call: -; v_call: TRBV7-9; cdr3_aa: CASTPSGGAPGYTF
d_call: TRBD1; v_call: TRBV28; cdr3_aa: CASSVMGQGLTEAFF
d_call: -; v_call: TRBV19; cdr3_aa: CASNRADTGELFF
d_call: TRBD2; v_call: TRBV4-3; cdr3_aa: CASSLLTSGGTGELFF
d_call: -; v_call: TRBV7-2; cdr3_aa: CASSLGAGSYEQYF
d_call: TRBD1; v_call: TRBV30; cdr3_aa: CAWNGSPRQGGYEQYF
d_call: -; v_call: TRBV10-1; cdr3_aa: CASSEERESTGELFF
d_call: -; v_call: TRBV30; cdr3_aa: CAWSVTGTSEAFF
d_call: -; v_call: TRBV24-1; cdr3_aa: CATSELSGADTQYF
d_call: TRBD1; v_call: TRBV20-1; cdr3_aa: CSTSGRGLPNEKLFF
d_call: TRBD1; v_call: TRBV19; cdr3_aa: CASTWTGWNTEAFF
d_call: -; v_call: TRBV9; cdr3_aa: CASSLHSGPYEQYF
d_call: TRBD2; v_call: TRBV11-1; cdr3_aa: CASSGGRAGEVEQFF
d_call: TRBD2; v_call: TRBV9; cdr3_aa: CASSEGLAGTDTQYF
d_call: TRBD1; v_call: TRBV11-2; cdr3_aa: CASSRDRGLPFYGYTF